The present T cell receptor beta chain was sequenced within a study of tumor-infiltrating lymphocytes in primary liver carcinoma. For the study at large: Samples returned roughly 3.5 to 8 million productive TCRbeta reads, a yield that was similar across tissue types.

This clonotype was seen many times. Germline V gene sequence: CDR1 MNHNS, CDR2 SASEGT. CDR3 size: 15 residues. Trimming removed 1 base from V and 5 bases from J, with 11 bases in between. It was from about 19-30 mg of unsorted bulk tissue that RNA and DNA were co-extracted. Starting material of 500 to 600 ng total RNA yielded TCR beta cDNA via a constant-region primer. A slightly modified ARM-PCR protocol with three nested multiplex PCR rounds produced these TCR beta libraries. It was with TRBV1-TRBV30 forward primers and a C-beta reverse primer that the first two PCR rounds were run, at about 10 cycles each. TCRdb independently ran MiXCR on the multiplex PCR reads; one entry per CDR3 protein. The table has about 30,000 distinct CDR3 sequences, around two thirds seen once.

The sequence was obtained from a woman aged 25 to 39 with primary liver carcinoma and hepatitis B virus infection. The V call is TRBV6-1, the J call TRBJ2-2; no clear D gene. Sequencing was carried out using liver tumor tissue from sampling region 3. Stated subset: tumor region T3, left-lateral pole. CDR3 bases: TGTGCCAGCAGTGAAGGATGCGTTTCTACCGGGGAGCTGTTTTTT. Its translation is CASSEGCVSTGELFF.